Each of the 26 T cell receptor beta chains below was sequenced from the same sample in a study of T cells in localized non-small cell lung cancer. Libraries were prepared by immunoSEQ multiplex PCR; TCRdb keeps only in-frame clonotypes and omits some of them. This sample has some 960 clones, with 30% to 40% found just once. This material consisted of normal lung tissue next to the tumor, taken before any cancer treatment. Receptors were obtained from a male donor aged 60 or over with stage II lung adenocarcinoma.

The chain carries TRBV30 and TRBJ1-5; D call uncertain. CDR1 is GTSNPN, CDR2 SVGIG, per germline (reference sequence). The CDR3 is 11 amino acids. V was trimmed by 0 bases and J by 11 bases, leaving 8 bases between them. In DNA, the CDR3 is TGTGCCTGGAGTGTGGAGAGGACCCAGCATTTT. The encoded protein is CAWSVERTQHF.

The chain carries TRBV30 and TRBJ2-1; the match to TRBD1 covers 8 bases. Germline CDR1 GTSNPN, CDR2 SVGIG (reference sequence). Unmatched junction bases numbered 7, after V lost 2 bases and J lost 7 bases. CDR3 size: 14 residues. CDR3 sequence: CAWSLQGAKNEQFF. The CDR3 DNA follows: TGTGCCTGGAGTTTGCAGGGGGCGAAAAATGAGCAGTTCTTC.

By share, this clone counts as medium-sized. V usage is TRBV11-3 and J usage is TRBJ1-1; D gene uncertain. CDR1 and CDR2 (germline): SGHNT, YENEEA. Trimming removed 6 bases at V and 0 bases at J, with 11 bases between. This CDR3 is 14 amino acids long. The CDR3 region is CASSFHAVNTEAFF. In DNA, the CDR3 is TGTGCCAGCAGTTTTCACGCGGTGAACACTGAAGCTTTCTTT. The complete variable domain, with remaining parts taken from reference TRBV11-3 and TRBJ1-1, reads EAGVVQSPRYKIIEKKQPVAFWCNPISGHNTLYWYLQNLGQGPELLIRYENEEAVDDSQLPKDRFSAERLKGVDSTLKIQPAELGDSAVYLCASSFHAVNTEAFFGQGTRLTVV.

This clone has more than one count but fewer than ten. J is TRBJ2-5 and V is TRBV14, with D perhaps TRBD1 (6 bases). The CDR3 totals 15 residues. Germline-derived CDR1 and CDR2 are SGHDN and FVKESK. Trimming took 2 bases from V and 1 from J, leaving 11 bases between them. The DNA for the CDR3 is TGTGCCAGCAGCCAAACCCAGGGGCGCCAAGAGACCCAGTACTTC. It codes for CASSQTQGRQETQYF.

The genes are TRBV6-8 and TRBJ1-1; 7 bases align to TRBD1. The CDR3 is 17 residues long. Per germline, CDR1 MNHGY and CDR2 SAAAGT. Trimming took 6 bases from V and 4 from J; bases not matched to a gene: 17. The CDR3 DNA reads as TGTGCCAGCAGGCCAACAGGGGCTACGACCTCCGGCACTGAAGCTTTCTTT. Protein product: CASRPTGATTSGTEAFF.

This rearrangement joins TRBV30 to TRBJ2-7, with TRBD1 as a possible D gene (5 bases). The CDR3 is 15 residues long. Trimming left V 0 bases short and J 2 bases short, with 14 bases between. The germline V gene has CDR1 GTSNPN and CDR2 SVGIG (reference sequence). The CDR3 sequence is CAWSVLQGPTYEQYF. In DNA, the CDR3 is TGTGCCTGGAGTGTCTTGCAGGGCCCCACCTACGAGCAGTACTTC. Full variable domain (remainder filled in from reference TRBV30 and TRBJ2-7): SQTIHQWPATLVQPVGSPLSLECTVEGTSNPNLYWYRQAAGRGLQLLFYSVGIGQISSEVPQNLSASRPQDRQFILSSKKLLLSDSGFYLCAWSVLQGPTYEQYFGPGTRLTVT.

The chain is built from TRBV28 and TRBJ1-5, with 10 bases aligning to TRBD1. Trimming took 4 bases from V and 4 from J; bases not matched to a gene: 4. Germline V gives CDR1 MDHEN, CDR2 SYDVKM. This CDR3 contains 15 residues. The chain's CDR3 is CASSSPGQGNQPQHF. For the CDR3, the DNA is TGTGCCAGCAGTTCCCCGGGACAGGGGAATCAGCCCCAGCATTTT.

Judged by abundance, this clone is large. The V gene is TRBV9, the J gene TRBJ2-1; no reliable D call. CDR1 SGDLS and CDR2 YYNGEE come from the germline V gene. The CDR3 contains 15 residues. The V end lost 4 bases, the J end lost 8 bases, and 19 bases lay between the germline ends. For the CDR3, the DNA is TGTGCCAGCAGCCCTAGGAGCTCTAGACCCCATGAGCAGTTCTTC. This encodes CASSPRSSRPHEQFF.

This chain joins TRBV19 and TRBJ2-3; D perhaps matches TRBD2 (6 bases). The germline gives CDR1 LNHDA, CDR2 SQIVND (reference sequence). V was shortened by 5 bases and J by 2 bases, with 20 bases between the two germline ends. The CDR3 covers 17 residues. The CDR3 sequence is CASSPGGGVISTDTQYF. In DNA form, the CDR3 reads TGTGCCAGTAGTCCCGGCGGAGGGGTAATTTCCACAGATACGCAGTATTTT.

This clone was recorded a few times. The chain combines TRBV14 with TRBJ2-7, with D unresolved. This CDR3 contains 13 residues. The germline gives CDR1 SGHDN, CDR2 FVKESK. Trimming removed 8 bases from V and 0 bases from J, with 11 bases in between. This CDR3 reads CASASKSSYEQYF. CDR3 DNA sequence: TGTGCCAGCGCTTCAAAAAGCTCCTACGAGCAGTACTTC. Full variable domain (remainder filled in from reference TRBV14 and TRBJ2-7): EAGVTQFPSHSVIEKGQTVTLRCDPISGHDNLYWYRRVMGKEIKFLLHFVKESKQDESGMPNNRFLAERTGGTYSTLKVQPAELEDSGVYFCASASKSSYEQYFGPGTRLTVT.

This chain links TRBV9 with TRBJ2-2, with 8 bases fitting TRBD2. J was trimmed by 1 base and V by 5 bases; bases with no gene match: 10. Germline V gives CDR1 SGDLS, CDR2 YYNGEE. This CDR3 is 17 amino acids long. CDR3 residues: CASRTRGGRENTGELFF. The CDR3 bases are TGTGCCAGCAGGACCCGCGGGGGGCGGGAGAACACCGGGGAGCTGTTTTTT.

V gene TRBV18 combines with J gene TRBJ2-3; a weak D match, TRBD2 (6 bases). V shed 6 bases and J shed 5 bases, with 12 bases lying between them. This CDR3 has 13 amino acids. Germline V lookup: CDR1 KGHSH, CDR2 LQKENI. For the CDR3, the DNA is TGTGCCAGCTCGCCTCGGGGGAAAGATACGCAGTATTTT. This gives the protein CASSPRGKDTQYF. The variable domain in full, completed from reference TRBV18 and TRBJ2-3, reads NAGVMQNPRHLVRRRGQEARLRCSPMKGHSHVYWYRQLPEEGLKFMVYLQKENIIDESGMPKERFSAEFPKEGPSILRIQQVVRGDSAAYFCASSPRGKDTQYFGPGTRLTVL.

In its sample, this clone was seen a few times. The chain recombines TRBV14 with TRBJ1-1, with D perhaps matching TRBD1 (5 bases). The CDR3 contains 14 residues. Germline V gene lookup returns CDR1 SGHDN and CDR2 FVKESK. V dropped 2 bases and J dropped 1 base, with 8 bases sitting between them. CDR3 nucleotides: TGTGCCAGCAGCCAAAGACAGCGGAACACTGAAGCTTTCTTT. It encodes CASSQRQRNTEAFF.

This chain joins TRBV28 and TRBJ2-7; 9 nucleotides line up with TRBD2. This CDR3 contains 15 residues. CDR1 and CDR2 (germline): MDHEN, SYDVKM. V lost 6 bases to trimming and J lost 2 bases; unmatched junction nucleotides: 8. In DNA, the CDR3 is TGTGCCAGCAGGGTAGCGGGGGAGATTACCTACGAGCAGTACTTC. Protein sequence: CASRVAGEITYEQYF. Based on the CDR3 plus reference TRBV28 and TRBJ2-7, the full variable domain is DVKVTQSSRYLVKRTGEKVFLECVQDMDHENMFWYRQDPGLGLRLIYFSYDVKMKEKGDIPEGYSVSREKKERFSLILESASTNQTSMYLCASRVAGEITYEQYFGPGTRLTVT.

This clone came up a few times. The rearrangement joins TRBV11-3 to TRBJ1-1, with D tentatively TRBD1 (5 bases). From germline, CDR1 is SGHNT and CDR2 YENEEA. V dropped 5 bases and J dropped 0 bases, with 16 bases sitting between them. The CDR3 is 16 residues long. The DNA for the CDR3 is TGTGCCAGCAGCCCTAAGGGGCGGGGGATGAACACTGAAGCTTTCTTT. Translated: CASSPKGRGMNTEAFF.

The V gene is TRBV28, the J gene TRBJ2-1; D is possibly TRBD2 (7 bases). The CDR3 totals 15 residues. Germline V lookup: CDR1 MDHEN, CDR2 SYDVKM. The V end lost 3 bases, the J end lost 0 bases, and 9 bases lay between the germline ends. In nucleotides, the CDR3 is TGTGCCAGCAGTTTGGGGGGGCCCTCCTACAATGAGCAGTTCTTC. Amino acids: CASSLGGPSYNEQFF.

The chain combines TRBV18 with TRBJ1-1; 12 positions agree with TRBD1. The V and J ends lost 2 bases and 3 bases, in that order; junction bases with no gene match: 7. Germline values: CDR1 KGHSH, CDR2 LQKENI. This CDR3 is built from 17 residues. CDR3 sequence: CASSPGDRGRADTEAFF. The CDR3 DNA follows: TGTGCCAGCTCACCAGGGGACAGGGGGCGAGCGGACACTGAAGCTTTCTTT. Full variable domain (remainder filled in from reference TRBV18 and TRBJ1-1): NAGVMQNPRHLVRRRGQEARLRCSPMKGHSHVYWYRQLPEEGLKFMVYLQKENIIDESGMPKERFSAEFPKEGPSILRIQQVVRGDSAAYFCASSPGDRGRADTEAFFGQGTRLTVV.

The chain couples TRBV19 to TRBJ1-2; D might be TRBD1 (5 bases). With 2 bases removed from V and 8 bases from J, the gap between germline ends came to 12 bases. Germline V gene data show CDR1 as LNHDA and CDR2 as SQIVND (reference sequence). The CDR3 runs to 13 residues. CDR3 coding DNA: TGTGCCAGTAGTATACCAGGGACGGCGGGCTACACCTTC. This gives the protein CASSIPGTAGYTF.

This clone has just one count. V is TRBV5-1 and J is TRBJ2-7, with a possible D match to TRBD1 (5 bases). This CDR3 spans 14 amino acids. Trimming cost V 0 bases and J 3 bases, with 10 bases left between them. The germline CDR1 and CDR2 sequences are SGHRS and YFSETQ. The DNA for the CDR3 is TGCGCCAGCAGCTTGGAGGGGATAGACTACGAGCAGTACTTC. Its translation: CASSLEGIDYEQYF.

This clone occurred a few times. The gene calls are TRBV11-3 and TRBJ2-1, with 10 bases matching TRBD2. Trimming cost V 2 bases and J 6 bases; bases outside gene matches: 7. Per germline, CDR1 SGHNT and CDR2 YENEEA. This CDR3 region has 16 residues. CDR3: CASSLTGLAGANEQFF. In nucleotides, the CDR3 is TGTGCCAGCAGCTTAACGGGGCTAGCGGGAGCCAATGAGCAGTTCTTC.

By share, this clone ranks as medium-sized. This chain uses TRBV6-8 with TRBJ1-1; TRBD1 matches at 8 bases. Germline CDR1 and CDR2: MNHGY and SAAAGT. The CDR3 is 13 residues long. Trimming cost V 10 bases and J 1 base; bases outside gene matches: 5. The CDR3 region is CATKDRANTEAFF. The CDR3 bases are TGTGCCACCAAGGACAGGGCGAACACTGAAGCTTTCTTT.

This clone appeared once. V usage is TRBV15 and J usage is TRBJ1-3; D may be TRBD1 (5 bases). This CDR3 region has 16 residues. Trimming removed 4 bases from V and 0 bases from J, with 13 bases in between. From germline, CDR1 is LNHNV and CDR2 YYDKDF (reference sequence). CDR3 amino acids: CATSTRQPRSGNTIYF. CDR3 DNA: TGTGCCACCAGCACCCGACAGCCTCGCTCTGGAAACACCATATATTTT.

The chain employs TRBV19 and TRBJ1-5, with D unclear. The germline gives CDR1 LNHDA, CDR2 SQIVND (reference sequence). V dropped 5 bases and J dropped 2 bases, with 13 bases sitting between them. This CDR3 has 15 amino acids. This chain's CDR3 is CASSSSGSGNQPQHF. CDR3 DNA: TGTGCCAGTAGTTCTTCAGGCTCGGGCAATCAGCCCCAGCATTTT.

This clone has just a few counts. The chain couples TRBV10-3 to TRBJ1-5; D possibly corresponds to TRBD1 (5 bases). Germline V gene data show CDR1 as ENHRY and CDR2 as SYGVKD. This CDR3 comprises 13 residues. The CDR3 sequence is CAIGDAGNQPQHF. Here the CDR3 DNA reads TGTGCTATCGGGGACGCAGGGAATCAGCCCCAGCATTTT.

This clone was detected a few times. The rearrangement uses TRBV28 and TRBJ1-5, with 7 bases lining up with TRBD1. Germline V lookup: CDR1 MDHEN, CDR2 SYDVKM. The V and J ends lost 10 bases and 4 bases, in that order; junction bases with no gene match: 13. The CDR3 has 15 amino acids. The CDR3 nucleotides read TGTGCCATCAGGGGGGCAGGGCCAACTAATCAGCCCCAGCATTTT. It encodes CAIRGAGPTNQPQHF.

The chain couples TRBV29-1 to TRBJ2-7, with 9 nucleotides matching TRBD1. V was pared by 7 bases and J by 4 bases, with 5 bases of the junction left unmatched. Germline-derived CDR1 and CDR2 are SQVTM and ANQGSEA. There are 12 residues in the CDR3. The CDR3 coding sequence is TGCAGCGGGGGACAGGGTATTTACGAGCAGTACTTC. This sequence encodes CSGGQGIYEQYF.